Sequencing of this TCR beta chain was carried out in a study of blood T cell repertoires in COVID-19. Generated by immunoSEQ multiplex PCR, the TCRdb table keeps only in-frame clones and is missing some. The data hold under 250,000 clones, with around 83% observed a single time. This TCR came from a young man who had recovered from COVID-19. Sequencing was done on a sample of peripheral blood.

Here the CDR3 reads CASSVGKGWNYGYTF. CDR3 DNA: TGTGCCAGCAGCGTCGGGAAGGGATGGAACTATGGCTACACCTTC. This chain joins TRBV9 and TRBJ1-2; D remains ambiguous. Germline assignment: CDR1 SGDLS and CDR2 YYNGEE. The CDR3 is 15 amino acids. V lost 2 bases and J 2 bases, leaving 13 bases between the germline ends.